This section outlines one T cell receptor beta chain sequence together with its context. Its antigen remains unknown. The primer mix had 60 Vbeta and 13 Jbeta primers. Using immunoSEQ multiplex PCR, the repertoire was profiled, and TCRdb retains in-frame clones only, with some absent. In the table there are about 130,000 clones, around 8.5% of which are singletons. This sample is part of a study of cytomegalovirus exposure and HLA in healthy donors. This CDR3 has 15 amino acids. The V end lost 6 bases, the J end lost 4 bases, and 16 bases lay between the germline ends. The V gene's germline CDR1 is MNHNY and CDR2 SVGAGI (reference sequence). Study-level findings and limits: Later analysis showed TCR association rates varying by HLA locus, highest for DRB1 and lowest for HLA-C. The investigators catalogued 164 TCR beta chains as cytomegalovirus-associated. In vitro, a few CMV-associated chains proved specific for CMV antigens. CMV serostatus was the sole immune exposure information available.

The V call is TRBV6-6, the J call TRBJ1-3; D gene unclear. The sequence came from a man aged 40-49 years in good health and CMV-seronegative. Sample: PBMCs. CDR3 sequence reads: CASSESTAKGNTIYF. CDR3 nucleotide sequence: TGTGCCAGCAGCGAATCAACAGCAAAAGGAAACACCATATATTTT.